The rows below give T cell receptor beta chains drawn from one sample of a study of cytomegalovirus exposure and HLA in healthy donors. Some clones are missing from TCRdb's copy, which holds only in-frame ones; the method was immunoSEQ multiplex PCR. Here the sample spans about 140,000 clones, approximately 70% being singletons. The sequenced material came from PBMCs. The origin of the receptors is a woman between 40 and 50 years old in good health and CMV-seronegative. The CDR3 runs from the conserved cysteine through the conserved F or W. Size is stated for part of the rows, as once, few or many counts, or as a class when the clone is expanded.

v_gene,len,abundance,CDR3aa
TRBV7-9,17,few,CASSLARRQSSTDTQYF
TRBV7-3,13,NA,CASSQTKADTQYF
TRBV5-4,15,NA,CASSEDSGGFYGYTF
TRBV9,15,NA,CASSSGGSSNTEAFF
TRBV5-1,17,NA,CASSLAGTGDLTDTQYF
TRBV2,13,NA,CASAGGLRSPLHF
TRBV2,13,NA,CASSEQNNYGYTF
TRBV28,16,NA,CASSLATGTTNYGYTF
TRBV27,14,NA,CASSFTTSVSEQFF
TRBV11-3,15,once,CASSLGPLSGNTIYF
TRBV4-1,16,NA,CASSQERQGVGSPLHF
TRBV15,15,NA,CATSRTGTGANVLTF
TRBV4-1,16,NA,CASSQLPGLESNTQYF
TRBV2,13,NA,CASTGTGSTEAFF
TRBV6-1,15,NA,CASSDFQSSGNTIYF
TRBV5-1,15,few,CASSLWGTGNYEQYF
TRBV6-1,13,few,CASTRGSGDSQFF
TRBV25-1,15,NA,CASSERFVTGGGYTF
TRBV7-9,13,NA,CSSSLAGAVEAFF
TRBV29-1,14,NA,CSASVSGRKYEQYF
TRBV27,14,NA,CASRLQGANYGYTF
TRBV19,16,NA,CASRDRDVWSNQPQHF
TRBV4-1,14,NA,CASSQAVDAGELFF
TRBV19,13,NA,CATSPDWGGELFF
TRBV19,13,NA,CASSGGGLTEAFF
TRBV10-3,14,NA,CAISEGGINQPQHF
TRBV2,11,NA,CASSRQDTQYF
TRBV7-9,16,few,CASILGTGGTHTEAFF
TRBV5-8,16,few,CASSLDGRAGTGELFF
TRBV10-3,15,NA,CAISTTGGRDTEAFF
TRBV27,15,NA,CASSRSGRTNSPLHF
TRBV5-1,14,NA,CASSLNLYTGELFF
TRBV5-1,17,NA,CASILEPGQGMSGELFF
TRBV2,14,once,CASSEAKILVPEYF
TRBV27,14,NA,CASSTGVSDTEAFF
TRBV6-1,15,NA,CASSEEGGAGNIQYF
TRBV11-1,11,NA,CASSLGREQFF